These 11 T cell receptor beta chains share one sample of origin, sequenced in a study of OX40 agonist ivuxolimab in advanced cancers. The repertoire was sequenced with immunoSEQ multiplex PCR; TCRdb's copy has only in-frame clones and lacks some. In the table there are 50,000 to 65,000 clones, over 70% of which are singletons. This specimen was CD4+ or CD8+ T cells sorted from blood, taken in a trial of the OX40 agonist ivuxolimab. These receptors all stem from an adult with an advanced solid tumor such as melanoma, head and neck, liver or kidney cancer.

CDR3 loop: CSVLPGSGPGELFF. CDR3 nucleotide sequence: TGCAGCGTTCTTCCAGGGAGCGGCCCCGGGGAGCTGTTTTTT. This chain connects TRBV29-1 to TRBJ2-2; D may match TRBD1 or TRBD2 (5 bases each). Trimming cost V 5 bases and J 6 bases, with 16 bases left between them. CDR1 SQVTM and CDR2 ANQGSEA come from the germline V gene. CDR3 length: 14 residues.

This rearrangement joins TRBV7-9 to TRBJ2-3, with a tentative D call TRBD2 (6 bases). V was shortened by 4 bases and J by 3 bases, with 14 bases between the two germline ends. Germline lookup yields CDR1 SEHNR and CDR2 FQNEAQ (reference sequence). The CDR3 sequence is 15 residues long. CDR3 sequence (DNA): TGTGCCAGCAGCTCTTCGACGGGAGTTACAGATACGCAGTATTTT. Amino acid sequence: CASSSSTGVTDTQYF.

V usage is TRBV6-1 and J usage is TRBJ1-4; TRBD1 matches at 11 bases. The CDR3 totals 16 residues. The germline CDR1 and CDR2 sequences are MNHNS and SASEGT. V shed 1 base and J 8 bases; nucleotides not matched to a gene: 6. Here the CDR3 reads CASSEVWTGGPEKLFF. In DNA form, the CDR3 reads TGTGCCAGCAGTGAAGTTTGGACAGGGGGCCCAGAAAAACTGTTTTTT.

The CDR3 loop reads CASSLTATGRFASGYTF. CDR3 bases: TGCGCCAGCAGCTTGACCGCGACAGGGCGCTTCGCAAGTGGCTACACCTTC. V and J are TRBV5-1 and TRBJ1-2, with 7 bases matching TRBD1. With V trimmed by 1 base and J by 7 bases, 16 bases remained unmatched. From germline, CDR1 is SGHRS and CDR2 YFSETQ. The CDR3 sequence is 17 residues long.

The chain uses TRBV10-3 and TRBJ1-5, with 7 nucleotides matching TRBD1. The V gene's germline CDR1 is ENHRY and CDR2 SYGVKD. Unmatched junction bases numbered 5, after V lost 6 bases and J lost 3 bases. This CDR3 has 14 residues. The CDR3 loop is CAIRRQGDNQPQHF. CDR3 DNA: TGTGCCATCAGGCGCCAGGGGGACAATCAGCCCCAGCATTTT.

This chain connects TRBV19 to TRBJ2-1; D may be TRBD2 (5 bases). Germline V lookup: CDR1 LNHDA, CDR2 SQIVND (reference sequence). V lost 2 bases, J lost 5 bases, and 7 bases lay in between. This CDR3 comprises 13 residues. CDR3 amino acids: CASSISGDNEQFF. The CDR3 DNA reads as TGTGCCAGTAGTATATCCGGGGACAATGAGCAGTTCTTC.

The genes are TRBV19 and TRBJ1-5, with D hard to call. The germline V and J ends were trimmed by 9 bases and 3 bases, with 12 bases remaining between them. Germline CDR1 reads LNHDA; CDR2 reads SQIVND (reference sequence). This CDR3 has 13 amino acids. The CDR3: CASSYGFNQPQHF. In DNA, the CDR3 is TGTGCCAGCTCTTACGGGTTCAATCAGCCCCAGCATTTT.

This clone showed up just once. The rearrangement uses TRBV5-1 and TRBJ1-4; D might be TRBD1 (6 bases). Germline loops: CDR1 SGHRS, CDR2 YFSETQ. The CDR3 runs to 13 residues. V was trimmed by 2 bases and J by 6 bases, leaving 8 bases between them. In DNA form, the CDR3 reads TGCGCCAGCAGCTTAGGGGGGGATGAAAAACTGTTTTTT. It translates to CASSLGGDEKLFF.

The chain uses TRBV27 and TRBJ1-6; D perhaps matches TRBD1 (5 bases). The V gene's germline CDR1 is MNHEY and CDR2 SMNVEV (reference sequence). V lost 6 bases, J lost 7 bases, and 13 bases lay in between. The CDR3 has 14 amino acids. The CDR3 region is CASSHGTENSPLHF. CDR3 bases: TGTGCCAGCAGCCACGGGACTGAGAATTCACCCCTCCACTTT.

Only a few counts were recorded for this clone. The DNA for the CDR3 is TGTGCCAGCAGCCTGAAACGGGGCATAAATGAGCAGTTCTTC. Translating gives CASSLKRGINEQFF. The chain carries TRBV2 and TRBJ2-1, with D possibly called TRBD1 or TRBD2 (5 bases each). This CDR3 is 14 amino acids long. Germline V gives CDR1 SNHLY, CDR2 FYNNEI. V lost 6 bases, J lost 7 bases, and 16 bases lay in between.

The rearrangement joins TRBV5-6 to TRBJ1-1, with D tentatively TRBD1 (5 bases). Germline CDR1 reads SGHDT; CDR2 reads YYEEEE. Trimming took off 4 bases at V and 3 bases at J, with 16 bases between the two ends. The CDR3 is 15 amino acids. CDR3 DNA sequence: TGTGCCAGCAGCCCGGAACGGGACCCGGACACTGAAGCTTTCTTT. Translated, it gives CASSPERDPDTEAFF.